One sample yielded the 8 T cell receptor beta chains listed below, sequenced in a study of type 1 regulatory T cells. TCRdb called the reads again in MiXCR, with one record for every CDR3 protein. The table shows around 88,000 distinct CDR3 sequences, with roughly 28% occurring only once. Sequenced material: CD4+ T cells, either the whole sample or a sorted fraction (not recorded which). These receptor sequences come from a human donor in good health.

This rearrangement joins TRBV11-2 to TRBJ1-2, with 8 bases aligning to TRBD1. Trimming at V came to 7 bases and at J to 6 bases, leaving 13 bases not matched to a gene. This CDR3 spans 15 amino acids. The germline CDR1 and CDR2 sequences are SGHAT and FQNNGV. The CDR3 DNA reads as TGTGCCAGCACCGAGATAAAGGACAGGGCCGATGGCTACACCTTC. It is translated as CASTEIKDRADGYTF.

This clonotype has only a few counts. The rearrangement links TRBV12-3 or TRBV12-4 to TRBJ2-7; 11 bases are a match to TRBD2. With 5 bases clipped from V and 3 bases from J, the junction kept 3 bases outside the gene matches. The CDR3 loop spans 14 amino acids. The DNA of the CDR3 is TGTGCCAGCAGTACTACTAGCGGGAGCTACGAGCAGTACTTC. As protein: CASSTTSGSYEQYF.

The CDR3 sequence is CSASFQGGFRNTEAFF. In DNA, the CDR3 is TGCAGTGCTAGTTTCCAGGGGGGGTTTAGGAACACTGAAGCTTTCTTT. The V call is TRBV20-1, the J call TRBJ1-1; 7 nucleotides line up with TRBD1. V was pared by 3 bases and J by 1 base, with 11 bases of the junction left unmatched. The CDR3 is 16 amino acids. The germline V gene encodes CDR1 DFQATT and CDR2 SNEGSKA (reference sequence).

The V gene is TRBV20-1, the J gene TRBJ2-1, with TRBD2 matching over 13 bases. This CDR3 has 18 residues. J lost 6 bases, V lost 0 bases, and 11 bases had no gene match. Germline assignment: CDR1 DFQATT and CDR2 SNEGSKA (reference sequence). This chain's CDR3 is CSARDLTSGRARINEQFF. In DNA form, the CDR3 reads TGCAGTGCTAGAGATCTTACTAGCGGGAGGGCCAGAATCAATGAGCAGTTCTTC.

A few counts support this clonotype. The chain links TRBV7-2 to TRBJ2-1; 8 positions agree with TRBD2. J was trimmed by 12 bases and V by 4 bases; bases with no gene match: 8. In germline, CDR1 is SGHTA, CDR2 FQGNSA. This CDR3 contains 13 residues. The CDR3 reads CASSSGGRLAQFF. The CDR3 coding sequence is TGTGCCAGCAGCTCGGGAGGGCGGCTAGCGCAGTTCTTC.

The chain employs TRBV7-3 and TRBJ2-2, with D possibly being TRBD1 (6 bases). This CDR3 contains 15 residues. Deletions cut 6 bases from V and 4 bases from J, with 15 bases between. The germline V gene encodes CDR1 SGHTA and CDR2 FQGTGA. In nucleotides, the CDR3 is TGTGCCAGCAGATCCGCAGGGGACGGCACCGGGGAGCTGTTTTTT. It encodes CASRSAGDGTGELFF.

The gene calls are TRBV5-6 and TRBJ2-7, with D perhaps matching TRBD1 (5 bases). Deletions cut 2 bases from V and 2 bases from J, with 8 bases between. This CDR3 has 13 residues. CDR1 and CDR2 from the germline V gene are SGHDT and YYEEEE. CDR3 sequence (DNA): TGTGCCAGCAGCTTTCAGGGTACCTACGAGCAGTACTTC. Its protein product is CASSFQGTYEQYF.

This clonotype has only a few counts. The gene calls are TRBV12-3 or TRBV12-4 and TRBJ2-4; D remains ambiguous. V was shortened by 5 bases and J by 10 bases, with 12 bases between the two germline ends. This CDR3 spans 12 amino acids. The CDR3 bases are TGTGCCAGCAGTCTCGGAGTCCAAATTCAGTACTTC. Amino acids: CASSLGVQIQYF.